The 8 T cell receptor beta chains listed next were all sequenced from one sample in a study of Graves' ophthalmopathy and Graves' hyperthyroidism. Investigators amplified TCR beta CDR3 regions from RNA transcripts. A first-round RT-PCR used HTBI primers, followed by a second-round multiplex PCR. TCRdb reprocessed the multiplex PCR reads via MiXCR and lists one record per CDR3 protein. Of approximately 700,000 distinct CDR3 sequences in the sample, approximately 40% are singletons; the top ten hold 44%. Material for sequencing was peripheral blood. The source of these receptors is an adult man with Graves' ophthalmopathy.

This clonotype was counted only a few times. The genes are TRBV15 and TRBJ1-1; no clear D gene. CDR3 length equals 15 residues. Germline V gene lookup returns CDR1 LNHNV and CDR2 YYDKDF (reference sequence). The V gene lost 0 bases and the J gene lost 0 bases, with 8 bases spanning the gap. Written as DNA, the CDR3 is TGTGCCACCAGCAGAGAATGGGGAATGAACACTGAAGCTTTCTTT. Protein product: CATSREWGMNTEAFF.

This clonotype was detected only a few times. The chain recombines TRBV9 with TRBJ1-2; a weak D match, TRBD1 (6 bases). Germline CDR1 and CDR2: SGDLS and YYNGEE. The CDR3 is 14 residues long. V lost 5 bases, J lost 8 bases, and 19 bases lay in between. The CDR3 region is CASSEELGGGGYTF. In nucleotides, the CDR3 is TGTGCCAGCAGTGAAGAGTTGGGGGGCGGAGGCTACACCTTC.

This clonotype has just a few counts. This chain links TRBV4-3 with TRBJ1-1; 10 positions match TRBD1. Germline CDR1 LGHNA, CDR2 YSLEER. This CDR3 contains 14 residues. V was pared by 3 bases and J by 6 bases, with 4 bases of the junction left unmatched. CDR3 loop: CASSHPDRGPEAFF. The CDR3 coding sequence is TGCGCCAGCAGCCACCCAGACAGGGGGCCTGAAGCTTTCTTT.

This clonotype was picked up a small number of times. The chain combines TRBV7-6 with TRBJ2-7; 9 bases agree with TRBD2. In germline, CDR1 is SGHVS, CDR2 FNYEAQ. The J segment lost 9 bases and the V segment lost 4 bases, leaving 13 bases of the junction unmatched. This CDR3 comprises 15 residues. In nucleotides, the CDR3 is TGTGCCAGCAGCTCGTCACGGACTAGCGCCCTGAGGCAGTACTTC. Translated, it gives CASSSSRTSALRQYF. The full variable domain, rest sourced from reference TRBV7-6 and TRBJ2-7, is GAGVSQSPRYKVTKRGQDVALRCDPISGHVSLYWYRQALGQGPEFLTYFNYEAQQDKSGLPNDRFSAERPEGSISTLTIQRTEQRDSAMYRCASSSSRTSALRQYFGPGTRLTVT.

This sequence joins TRBV7-9 and TRBJ1-2; 9 positions agree with TRBD1. The CDR3 extends over 16 amino acids. CDR1 is SEHNR and CDR2 is FQNEAQ in the germline V gene (reference sequence). Trimming removed 5 bases from V and 6 bases from J; junction bases left unmatched: 13. The CDR3 here is CASSQGGTGSHDGYTF. The CDR3 DNA reads TGTGCCAGCAGCCAAGGTGGGACAGGGTCGCACGATGGCTACACCTTC.

This clonotype was observed a handful of times. With a much larger clone just one base away, this may be a read error. The rearrangement links TRBV29-1 to TRBJ1-2; 7 nucleotides match TRBD1. The CDR3 runs to 13 residues. The trim removed 2 bases at V and 4 bases at J, leaving 4 bases unmatched. Per germline, CDR1 SQVTM and CDR2 ANQGSEA. Written as DNA, the CDR3 is TGCAGCGTTGAACCCGGGACAGCCTATGGCTACACCTTC. It specifies CSVEPGTAYGYTF. Full variable domain (missing parts from reference TRBV29-1 and TRBJ1-2): SAVISQKPSRDICQRGTSLTIQCQVDSQVTMMFWYRQQPGQSLTLIATANQGSEATYESGFVIDKFPISRPNLTFSTLTVSNMSPEDSSIYLCSVEPGTAYGYTFGSGTRLTVV.

V is TRBV20-1 and J is TRBJ2-7, with D unresolved. Looked up from germline, CDR1 is DFQATT and CDR2 is SNEGSKA (reference sequence). The V gene lost 4 bases and the J gene lost 2 bases, with 9 bases spanning the gap. This CDR3 is 12 amino acids long. The CDR3 is CSAKGVTYEQYF. The CDR3 nucleotides read TGCAGTGCTAAGGGCGTCACCTACGAGCAGTACTTC.

The chain recombines TRBV7-2 with TRBJ1-2; perhaps TRBD1 as D (5 bases). Trimming cost V 2 bases and J 8 bases, with 15 bases left between them. The CDR3 spans 14 residues. In germline, CDR1 is SGHTA, CDR2 FQGNSA. The CDR3 loop reads CASSLTSQGGGYTF. In DNA, the CDR3 is TGTGCCAGCAGCTTAACGTCGCAGGGAGGAGGCTACACCTTC.